This T cell receptor (beta chain) originates from a study of beta chain features in type 1 diabetes. General study results and limits: Type 1 diabetes patients showed a moderate but significant shortening of TCRB CDR3s in all four CD4+ subsets.

Trimming cost V 5 bases and J 8 bases, with 13 bases left between them. Germline CDR1 SGHTA, CDR2 FQGNSA. This CDR3 is 13 amino acids long. Remarks on this clone: The antigen is unknown.

Expressed TCRB transcripts were sequenced because the isolated RNA had all been reverse transcribed beforehand. Using immunoSEQ multiplex PCR, the repertoire was profiled, and TCRdb retains in-frame clones only, with some absent. The repertoire holds over 200,000 clones, approximately 10% seen once, with over 0.015% in the top ten. Sequences were obtained from naive CD4+ T cells from blood. This chain connects TRBV7-2 to TRBJ2-1; no firm D call. This sequence originates from a man aged 30 to 39 with type 1 diabetes. The CDR3 coding sequence is TGTGCCAGCAGCCCTGTGCAGGCCCATGAGCAGTTCTTC. It yields the protein CASSPVQAHEQFF.